This T cell receptor (beta chain) is drawn from a study of T-cell reconstitution after alpha-beta-depleted transplantation in children. Study-level results: Reports say that about two months after transplant, the alpha-beta T cells came out of several hundred graft clones that had expanded. From newly produced T cells came most of the T-cell counts and diversity one year after transplant. Where some patients showed high TCRbeta diversity at day 60, it came from recipient T cells and thymic progenitors that had survived.

This clonotype was seen more than once but under ten times. Its antigen is unknown. Researchers prepared the TCRbeta library using unique molecular identifiers, the study reports. TCRdb re-derived calls from the PCR reads in MiXCR, one entry per CDR3 protein. The repertoire has a few hundred thousand distinct CDR3 sequences, roughly 25% of them found once; the top ten carry about 5%. The CDR3 covers 13 residues. V dropped 4 bases and J dropped 5 bases, with 11 bases sitting between them. The TCR comes from a female patient between 2 and 15 years old who had a stem cell transplant for congenital amegakaryocytic thrombocytopenia, so the T cells may come from the graft donor. The sequences come from PBMCs, mostly from graft donor cells, collected 360 days after TCRalphabeta/CD19-depleted stem cell transplant. The chain couples TRBV12-3 or TRBV12-4 to TRBJ1-1; D possibly corresponds to TRBD1 (5 bases). The CDR3 loop is CASSSGTGTEAFF. The CDR3 DNA reads as TGTGCCAGCAGTTCCGGGACGGGTACTGAAGCTTTCTTT.